Following are 11 T cell receptor beta chains from one sample sequenced in a study of T cell changes during pregnancy in multiple sclerosis. The protocol was immunoSEQ multiplex PCR, while the TCRdb copy is restricted to in-frame clones and leaves out a portion. The sample lists about 96,000 clones, approximately 92% occurring once. The specimen comprised peripheral blood, sampled in the first trimester of pregnancy. These receptor sequences come from a female donor with multiple sclerosis, enrolled in a pregnancy study.

The CDR3, as DNA: TGCGCCAGCAGCCAAGTTTGGCCCCCCGGGACTAGCGGGATTAACTACGAGCAGTACTTC. Translated: CASSQVWPPGTSGINYEQYF. V usage is TRBV4-1 and J usage is TRBJ2-7, with TRBD2 identical over 13 bases. The length of the CDR3 is 20 residues. V dropped 1 base and J dropped 3; count of bases not matched to a gene: 15. Germline CDR1 reads MGHRA; CDR2 reads YSYEKL.

The CDR3 here is CASSSGLFPEQYF. CDR3 bases: TGCGCCAGCAGCTCGGGACTATTCCCCGAGCAGTACTTC. The chain recombines TRBV5-1 with TRBJ2-7, with 7 bases lining up with TRBD2. J lost 6 bases, V lost 3 bases, and 6 bases had no gene match. This CDR3 is 13 amino acids long. The germline CDR1 and CDR2 sequences are SGHRS and YFSETQ.

This chain uses TRBV18 with TRBJ2-1; tentative D call: TRBD2 (5 bases). V lost 2 bases to trimming and J lost 7 bases, with 12 bases between them. Germline lookup yields CDR1 KGHSH and CDR2 LQKENI. This CDR3 is 14 amino acids long. DNA for the CDR3: TGTGCCAGCTCACCAAGGAGCTGGGAGAATGAGCAGTTCTTC. Its translation: CASSPRSWENEQFF.

This clone was observed once. The rearrangement links TRBV25-1 to TRBJ1-5; D is uncertain. The CDR3 consists of 13 residues. V was shortened by 3 bases and J by 9 bases, with 12 bases between the two germline ends. Germline loops: CDR1 MGHDK, CDR2 SYGVNS. The CDR3, as DNA: TGTGCCAGCAGTGATGGACTGGGTCGGCCCCAGCATTTT. It encodes CASSDGLGRPQHF.

V usage is TRBV28 and J usage is TRBJ2-3, with TRBD2 identical over 8 bases. The CDR3 spans 15 residues. Germline V gene sequence: CDR1 MDHEN, CDR2 SYDVKM. J gave up 0 bases and V 4 bases, and 3 bases lay outside the gene matches. CDR3 in amino acids: CASSYPSGSTDTQYF. CDR3 sequence (DNA): TGTGCCAGCAGTTACCCTAGCGGGAGCACAGATACGCAGTATTTT. Together with reference TRBV28 and TRBJ2-3, the CDR3 gives the full variable domain: DVKVTQSSRYLVKRTGEKVFLECVQDMDHENMFWYRQDPGLGLRLIYFSYDVKMKEKGDIPEGYSVSREKKERFSLILESASTNQTSMYLCASSYPSGSTDTQYFGPGTRLTVL.

V and J are TRBV5-1 and TRBJ2-3; 10 bases map to TRBD2. Unmatched junction bases numbered 11, after V lost 0 bases and J lost 4 bases. The CDR3 runs 18 residues. Looked up from germline, CDR1 is SGHRS and CDR2 is YFSETQ. The CDR3 DNA reads as TGCGCCAGCAGCTTGGTGGAAGGTAGCGGGAGGCCCCCAGATACGCAGTATTTT. As protein: CASSLVEGSGRPPDTQYF.

This clone has a single count. The rearrangement links TRBV6-4 to TRBJ2-2; D possibly corresponds to TRBD1 (6 bases). CDR1 and CDR2 from the germline V gene are MRHNA and SNTAGT. This CDR3 is 13 amino acids long. Trimming shortened V by 5 bases and J by 4 bases, and 8 bases separated the two germline ends. CDR3 DNA sequence: TGTGCCAGCAGTACAGGGAGCACCGGGGAGCTGTTTTTT. Protein product: CASSTGSTGELFF.

The V gene is TRBV4-3, the J gene TRBJ2-7; 7 positions agree with TRBD2. CDR1 is LGHNA, CDR2 YSLEER, per germline. The CDR3 contains 14 residues. V was clipped by 3 bases and J by 6 bases; unmatched bases: 8. CDR3 DNA: TGCGCCAGCAGCCAGGAACGGACTAGAGGCGAGCAGTACTTC. Translated: CASSQERTRGEQYF.

This clone was found once. The chain combines TRBV27 with TRBJ1-5, with 8 bases identical to TRBD1. Per germline, CDR1 MNHEY and CDR2 SMNVEV (reference sequence). The J segment lost 7 bases and the V segment lost 6 bases, leaving 5 bases of the junction unmatched. CDR3 length equals 13 residues. In nucleotides, the CDR3 is TGTGCCAGCAGGAAAGACAGGGGCCAGCCCCAGCATTTT. Encoded protein: CASRKDRGQPQHF.

This chain joins TRBV7-2 and TRBJ2-7; D perhaps matches TRBD1 (7 bases). V shed 4 bases and J shed 2 bases, with 15 bases lying between them. Germline V gene lookup returns CDR1 SGHTA and CDR2 FQGNSA. CDR3 length: 15 residues. CDR3 DNA: TGTGCCAGCAGCTCCGCGGGGACAGCAACCTACGAGCAGTACTTC. Translation: CASSSAGTATYEQYF.

This chain connects TRBV2 to TRBJ2-7, with TRBD2 matching 8 bases. The CDR3 runs to 16 residues. The V and J ends lost 0 bases and 3 bases, in that order; junction bases with no gene match: 7. Germline loops: CDR1 SNHLY, CDR2 FYNNEI. Written as DNA, the CDR3 is TGTGCCAGCAGTGAAGCGTTAAGCGGGAGACTCTACGAGCAGTACTTC. It encodes CASSEALSGRLYEQYF. The full variable domain, with the rest looked up from reference TRBV2 and TRBJ2-7, is EPEVTQTPSHQVTQMGQEVILRCVPISNHLYFYWYRQILGQKVEFLVSFYNNEISEKSEIFDDQFSVERPDGSNFTLKIRSTKLEDSAMYFCASSEALSGRLYEQYFGPGTRLTVT.